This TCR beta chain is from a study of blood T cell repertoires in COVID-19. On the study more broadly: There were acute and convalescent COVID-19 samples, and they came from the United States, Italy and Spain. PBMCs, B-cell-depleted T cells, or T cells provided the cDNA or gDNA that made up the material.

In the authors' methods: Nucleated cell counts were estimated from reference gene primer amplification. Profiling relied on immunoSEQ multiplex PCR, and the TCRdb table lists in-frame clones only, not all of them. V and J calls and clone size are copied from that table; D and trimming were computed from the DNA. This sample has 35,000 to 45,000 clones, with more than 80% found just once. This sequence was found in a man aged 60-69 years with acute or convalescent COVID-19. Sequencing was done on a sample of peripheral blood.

The CDR3 is CASSLRQDSADTQYF. CDR3 DNA sequence: TGTGCCAGCAGCTTGCGACAGGACAGCGCAGATACGCAGTATTTT. This rearrangement joins TRBV5-4 to TRBJ2-3; D is possibly TRBD1 (6 bases). The germline V gene has CDR1 SGHNT and CDR2 YYREEE (reference sequence). V lost 1 base, J lost 4 bases, and 13 bases lay in between. CDR3 length: 15 residues.